These 13 T cell receptor beta chains were all obtained from the same sample, sequenced in a study of blood T cell repertoires in COVID-19. Assay used: immunoSEQ multiplex PCR; TCRdb lists only in-frame clones, some missing. The repertoire holds a few hundred thousand clones, with 90% as singletons. Sequences were obtained from peripheral blood. The source of these receptors is a woman in her thirties or forties with COVID-19, enrolled during active disease.

A single count supports this clone. The junction and the germline gene differ at one end; a read error may be behind it. The V call is TRBV7-7, the J call TRBJ2-5; 10 bases align to TRBD2. Germline loops: CDR1 SSHAT, CDR2 FNYEAQ (reference sequence). This CDR3 has 13 amino acids. The CDR3 sequence: CASSPGLAETQYF. As DNA, the CDR3 is TGTGCTAGCAGCCCGGGACTAGCGGAGACCCAGTACTTC.

The V gene is TRBV19, the J gene TRBJ1-1; 12 bases agree with TRBD1. The ends lost 5 bases at V and 0 bases at J; junction bases unmatched: 7. The germline CDR1 and CDR2 sequences are LNHDA and SQIVND (reference sequence). This CDR3 comprises 17 residues. The CDR3 loop is CASSPWDRGPLNTEAFF. The CDR3, as DNA: TGTGCCAGTAGTCCCTGGGACAGGGGGCCTCTGAACACTGAAGCTTTCTTT.

The chain employs TRBV10-2 and TRBJ1-1, with a possible D match to TRBD1 (5 bases). Germline CDR1 WSHSY, CDR2 SAAADI. The CDR3 consists of 13 residues. V was clipped by 0 bases and J by 4 bases, with 6 bases between them. The CDR3 loop reads CASSESGATEAFF. The DNA of the CDR3 is TGCGCCAGCAGTGAGTCAGGGGCCACTGAAGCTTTCTTT.

The chain recombines TRBV6-2 or TRBV6-3 with TRBJ1-5, with unresolved D. V dropped 2 bases and J dropped 4 bases, with 12 bases sitting between them. The CDR3 loop spans 15 amino acids. Germline CDR1 and CDR2: MNHEY and SVGEGT. The CDR3: CASSYPSRGNQPQHF. The DNA for the CDR3 is TGTGCCAGCAGTTACCCCAGCCGGGGAAATCAGCCCCAGCATTTT.

This chain links TRBV27 with TRBJ1-1; no reliable D call. V dropped 3 bases and J dropped 1 base, with 9 bases sitting between them. This CDR3 has 14 residues. CDR1 and CDR2 from the germline V gene are MNHEY and SMNVEV (reference sequence). Here the CDR3 reads CASSFGGRNTEAFF. The CDR3 region has the DNA TGTGCCAGCAGTTTTGGCGGGAGGAACACTGAAGCTTTCTTT.

The chain has TRBV28 and TRBJ2-3, with D possibly TRBD1 on 6 matching bases. The CDR3 loop spans 13 amino acids. Per germline, CDR1 MDHEN and CDR2 SYDVKM. V gave up 7 bases and J gave up 2 bases, with 10 bases separating them. The CDR3 bases are TGTGCCAGCAAGGGGGTTAACACAGATACGCAGTATTTT. Protein: CASKGVNTDTQYF. Full variable domain (remainder filled in from reference TRBV28 and TRBJ2-3): DVKVTQSSRYLVKRTGEKVFLECVQDMDHENMFWYRQDPGLGLRLIYFSYDVKMKEKGDIPEGYSVSREKKERFSLILESASTNQTSMYLCASKGVNTDTQYFGPGTRLTVL.

The chain links TRBV3-1 (or the pseudogene TRBV3-2) to TRBJ2-3, with D perhaps matching TRBD2 (6 bases). The CDR3 has 14 residues. Germline V gives CDR1 LGHDT, CDR2 YNNKEL (reference sequence). V shed 3 bases and J shed 4 bases, with 11 bases lying between them. The CDR3 protein is CASSHLGRPDTQYF. CDR3 nucleotides: TGTGCCAGCAGCCACCTGGGGAGGCCAGATACGCAGTATTTT.

The chain links TRBV28 to TRBJ2-3; tentative D call: TRBD1 (5 bases). Germline loops: CDR1 MDHEN, CDR2 SYDVKM. Trimming removed 10 bases at V and 1 base at J, with 12 bases between. CDR3 length: 13 residues. DNA of the CDR3: TGTGCCACCCTAGGGGCCGGCACAGATACGCAGTATTTT. Amino acid sequence: CATLGAGTDTQYF.

The chain combines TRBV30 with TRBJ1-4; a weak D match, TRBD1 (5 bases). The CDR3 runs 14 residues. Germline CDR1 reads GTSNPN; CDR2 reads SVGIG (reference sequence). Trimming stripped 7 bases from V and 7 bases from J, with 19 bases between. The CDR3 region has the DNA TGTGCCTCGACGGGGACTTTAGGAGGTGAAAAACTGTTTTTT. Translation: CASTGTLGGEKLFF.

This chain uses TRBV9 with TRBJ2-1; the match to TRBD2 covers 10 bases. This CDR3 contains 17 residues. In germline, CDR1 is SGDLS, CDR2 YYNGEE. With 4 bases clipped from V and 2 bases from J, the junction kept 9 bases outside the gene matches. The CDR3 bases are TGTGCCAGCAGCACAGGACTAGCGGAGATAACCTACAATGAGCAGTTCTTC. Amino acid sequence: CASSTGLAEITYNEQFF.

This chain links TRBV27 with TRBJ1-2; TRBD1 agrees at 8 bases. The CDR3 length is 15 residues. The germline CDR1 and CDR2 sequences are MNHEY and SMNVEV (reference sequence). The J segment lost 0 bases and the V segment lost 3 bases, leaving 3 bases of the junction unmatched. The chain's CDR3 is CASSFDRGSNYGYTF. CDR3 DNA: TGTGCCAGCAGTTTCGACAGGGGATCTAACTATGGCTACACCTTC.

V is TRBV10-3 and J is TRBJ1-6, with D possibly TRBD1 on 5 matching bases. CDR3 size: 14 residues. V dropped 10 bases and J dropped 3 bases, with 13 bases sitting between them. The germline V gene has CDR1 ENHRY and CDR2 SYGVKD. The CDR3 reads CATRDSDYNSPLHF. The CDR3 nucleotides read TGTGCCACCAGAGACAGCGACTATAATTCACCCCTCCACTTT.

The rearrangement uses TRBV6-6 and TRBJ1-5; 11 bases map to TRBD1. Germline V gives CDR1 MNHNY, CDR2 SVGAGI (reference sequence). The V gene end was trimmed by 5 bases and the J gene end by 1 base; junction bases not matched to a gene: 7. The CDR3 runs 17 residues. DNA for the CDR3: TGTGCCAGCAGTCGGGACAGGGGGATCACGAGCAATCAGCCCCAGCATTTT. Protein sequence: CASSRDRGITSNQPQHF.